This T cell receptor beta chain is drawn from a study of long-term antiretroviral therapy in people with HIV. Per donor, at least one pre-ART and at least two post-ART PBMC samples were obtained. Until DNA extraction, the samples held between 1-10 million cryopreserved PBMC. Germline V gene lookup returns CDR1 GTSNPN and CDR2 SVGIG (reference sequence). V was shortened by 2 bases and J by 4 bases, with 6 bases between the two germline ends. This CDR3 spans 12 amino acids. The immunoSEQ assay was v3.0, run at survey level. Profiled with immunoSEQ multiplex PCR; TCRdb holds only in-frame clones, not every one. Of 35,000 or so clones in the sample, roughly 80% are singletons; the top ten hold less than 9%. Remarks on this clone: The antigen is unknown.

Findings of the study overall: Transplant-donor-level diversity was not reached after ART, though diversity increased. Repertoires from HIV showed CDR3 length ranges narrower than those of controls.

The chain recombines TRBV30 with TRBJ1-5, with D hard to call. The sequenced sample was unsorted PBMCs, obtained 2 years after starting antiretroviral therapy. This sequence originates from a woman in her forties or fifties with HIV. CDR3 in amino acids: CAWSKSNQPQHF. As DNA, the CDR3 is TGTGCCTGGAGTAAAAGTAATCAGCCCCAGCATTTT.